This entry concerns a single TCR beta chain. Germline and junction disagree at one end, which may indicate a read error. This sample was taken from a study of early T cells in non-severe SARS-CoV-2 infection. MiXCR, applied by TCRdb to the 5' RACE reads, yields one record per CDR3 protein. The sample lists 90,000 to 100,000 distinct CDR3 sequences; less than 15% were seen once. The CDR3 extends over 14 amino acids. The germline V gene has CDR1 SGHRS and CDR2 YFSETQ. This sequence originates from an adult who was a healthcare worker with PCR-confirmed SARS-CoV-2 infection or an uninfected control (not recorded which). This chain links TRBV5-1 with TRBJ2-7, with TRBD2 as a possible D gene (7 bases). Material for sequencing was whole blood. DNA of the CDR3: TGCACCAGCAGCGCCTTAGGGGGGGCGGTCGAGCAGTACTTC. It specifies CTSSALGGAVEQYF.